This T cell receptor beta chain derives from a study of T cells in Graves' hyperthyroidism and ophthalmopathy. This clonotype occurred many times. Its target is not known. Together with thyroid ultrasound, orbital computed tomography, serum thyroxine and TRAb, clinical symptoms were used for diagnoses. Germline CDR1 DFQATT, CDR2 SNEGSKA (reference sequence). The germline V and J ends were trimmed by 0 bases and 2 bases, with 8 bases remaining between them. CDR3 length: 15 residues. Amplification of TCR beta CDR3 regions used RNA as the template. The TCR CDR3 was amplified in a first-round RT-PCR using the HTBI primer set. Each CDR3 protein is one row after TCRdb ran MiXCR on the multiplex PCR reads. The table lists some 460,000 distinct CDR3 sequences, approximately 15% of them singletons. General study results and limits: Ophthalmopathy was predicted by the model a median of approximately 6 months ahead of onset.

This sequence was found in a woman aged 18-29 years with Graves' hyperthyroidism. Input material: blood. The chain recombines TRBV20-1 with TRBJ2-6, with a tentative D call TRBD2 (6 bases). CDR3 DNA: TGCAGTGCTAGAGATGGCGGGGCTGGGGCCAACGTCCTGACTTTC. Encoded protein: CSARDGGAGANVLTF.